These T cell receptor beta chains were read from a single sample in a study of CD8 T cells in ankylosing spondylitis. TCRdb re-called the 5' RACE reads with MiXCR, one entry per CDR3 protein. The sample lists under 850,000 distinct CDR3 sequences; over 15% were seen once. The sequencing input was blood, either unsorted or a sorted T cell fraction (not recorded which). All receptors come from a male donor with ankylosing spondylitis. The CDR3 runs from the conserved cysteine through the conserved F or W. Fields, in order: V gene, D gene, clone size, J gene, CDR3 DNA, CDR3 protein. The D gene is left open where the match is weak. Clone size is stated in some rows and not others, as once, few, many or a class when expanded.

V: TRBV5-6
D: .
size: few
J: TRBJ2-1
DNA: TGTGCCAGCAGCTTGCTGGAACTCGCCTACAATGAGCAGTTCTTC
CDR3: CASSLLELAYNEQFF

V: TRBV5-6
D: TRBD1
size: .
J: TRBJ1-1
DNA: TGTGCCAGCAGCTTCGGGACAGGGGGCTGGATGACTGAAGCTTTCTTT
CDR3: CASSFGTGGWMTEAFF

V: TRBV7-7
D: .
size: .
J: TRBJ2-1
DNA: TGTGCTAGCAGCCCGGGGATGTCCTACAATGAGCAGTTCTTC
CDR3: CASSPGMSYNEQFF

V: TRBV6-6
D: .
size: few
J: TRBJ2-1
DNA: TGTGCCAGCGGATCAAATTACAATGAGCAGTTCTTC
CDR3: CASGSNYNEQFF

V: TRBV7-6
D: TRBD2
size: .
J: TRBJ2-1
DNA: TGTGCCAGCAGCCGCGAACGGACTAGCGGGGGGGCCGGTGGGCAGTTCTTC
CDR3: CASSRERTSGGAGGQFF

V: TRBV30
D: .
size: .
J: TRBJ1-5
DNA: TGTGCCTGGAGCTTGGCTGCCAATCAGCCCCAGCATTTT
CDR3: CAWSLAANQPQHF

V: TRBV27
D: .
size: .
J: TRBJ1-1
DNA: TGTGCCAGCAGTCCCTCAGGTAGGGGTAGAGGGGACACTGAAGCTTTCTTT
CDR3: CASSPSGRGRGDTEAFF

V: TRBV24-1
D: TRBD1
size: .
J: TRBJ2-7
DNA: TGTGCCACCAGTGACGCGGGACAGGGAAGCGAGCAGTACTTC
CDR3: CATSDAGQGSEQYF

V: TRBV7-2
D: .
size: .
J: TRBJ2-5
DNA: TGTGCCAGCAGCTTAGGTGACCGTCGGGAGCAGTACTTC
CDR3: CASSLGDRREQYF

V: TRBV20-1
D: TRBD2
size: few
J: TRBJ2-5
DNA: TGCAGTGCTGACCGGACTAGCGGGGGACAAGAGACCCAGTACTTC
CDR3: CSADRTSGGQETQYF

V: TRBV4-1
D: TRBD2
size: .
J: TRBJ2-3
DNA: TGCGCCAGCAGCCAAGGTGGACTAGCGGCAGATACGCAGTATTTT
CDR3: CASSQGGLAADTQYF

V: TRBV7-8
D: TRBD2
size: .
J: TRBJ2-7
DNA: TGTGCCAGCAGCCCAGAGCGGGAGCACTACGAGCAGTACTTC
CDR3: CASSPEREHYEQYF

V: TRBV5-1
D: TRBD1
size: .
J: TRBJ1-1
DNA: TGCGCCAGCAGCCCAGGACAGGGGTATAACACTGAAGCTTTCTTT
CDR3: CASSPGQGYNTEAFF

V: TRBV4-1
D: .
size: .
J: TRBJ2-7
DNA: TGCGCCAGCAGCCACGGGACTTTAGCCTACGAGCAGTACTTC
CDR3: CASSHGTLAYEQYF

V: TRBV4-2
D: TRBD2
size: .
J: TRBJ2-7
DNA: TGTGCCAGCAGCCGAGAAAGCGGGGCCAGCTCCTACGAGCAGTACTTC
CDR3: CASSRESGASSYEQYF

V: TRBV2
D: .
size: .
J: TRBJ1-1
DNA: TGTGCCAGCAGTGGAAGGGGTTCCCCGAATGCTGAAGCTTTCTTT
CDR3: CASSGRGSPNAEAFF

V: TRBV12-3/TRBV12-4
D: .
size: few
J: TRBJ2-5
DNA: TGTGCCAGCAGTTTTTCGTTTTACGGGATCCCTCAAGAGACCCAGTACTTC
CDR3: CASSFSFYGIPQETQYF

V: TRBV12-3/TRBV12-4
D: .
size: few
J: TRBJ2-1
DNA: TGTGCCAGCAGTTTAGGGGGCAACTGGAATGAGCAGTTCTTC
CDR3: CASSLGGNWNEQFF

V: TRBV2
D: TRBD1
size: .
J: TRBJ1-2
DNA: TGTGCCAGCAGTGTGACGGGACAGGGGTATAGAGGCTACACCTTC
CDR3: CASSVTGQGYRGYTF

V: TRBV7-2
D: .
size: few
J: TRBJ1-3
DNA: TGTGCCAGCAGCTTGGACTGGGAGAACACCATATATTTT
CDR3: CASSLDWENTIYF

V: TRBV4-1
D: .
size: .
J: TRBJ1-1
DNA: TGCGCCAGCAGCCAAGGCCGGAGCTTCCAAGGCACTGAAGCTTTCTTT
CDR3: CASSQGRSFQGTEAFF

V: TRBV11-2
D: .
size: few
J: TRBJ1-1
DNA: TGTGCCAGCAACCTCTGGGGGGGACTCCTGAACACTGAAGCTTTCTTT
CDR3: CASNLWGGLLNTEAFF

V: TRBV25-1
D: .
size: .
J: TRBJ2-3
DNA: TGTGCCAGCAGTCGCACAGGTCCTAGCACAGATACGCAGTATTTT
CDR3: CASSRTGPSTDTQYF

V: TRBV5-5
D: .
size: few
J: TRBJ1-5
DNA: TGTGCCAGCAGCTTGGGGACAGAGTGGGATCAGCCCCAGCATTTT
CDR3: CASSLGTEWDQPQHF

V: TRBV7-3
D: .
size: .
J: TRBJ1-4
DNA: TGTGCCAGCAGCTCCCCGCCAGCGACTTCTAATGAAAAACTGTTTTTT
CDR3: CASSSPPATSNEKLFF

V: TRBV6-2/TRBV6-3
D: TRBD2
size: .
J: TRBJ2-1
DNA: TGTGCCAGCAGCCAGGGACTAGCGTTCGCGTTCTTC
CDR3: CASSQGLAFAFF

V: TRBV6-1
D: .
size: .
J: TRBJ1-1
DNA: TGTGCCAGTGCCCCAGGGACCCAAGCTTTCTTT
CDR3: CASAPGTQAFF

V: TRBV20-1
D: .
size: .
J: TRBJ2-1
DNA: TGCAGTGCTAGTATAGTCGATGAGCAGTTCTTC
CDR3: CSASIVDEQFF

V: TRBV7-2
D: TRBD1
size: many
J: TRBJ1-5
DNA: TGTGCCAGCAGCTCAGGGGGGGCTGCTAATCAGCCCCAGCATTTT
CDR3: CASSSGGAANQPQHF

V: TRBV4-1
D: TRBD1
size: many
J: TRBJ2-1
DNA: TGCGCCAGCAGCCAGGGACAGGGAAACTACAATGAGCAGTTCTTC
CDR3: CASSQGQGNYNEQFF

V: TRBV6-4
D: TRBD2
size: many
J: TRBJ2-1
DNA: TGTGCCAGCAGTCAACTAGCGGGAGAAGGCAATGAGCAGTTCTTC
CDR3: CASSQLAGEGNEQFF

V: TRBV6-2/TRBV6-3
D: TRBD1
size: few
J: TRBJ1-4
DNA: TGTGCCAGCAGCGAAACCGGGACAGGGGCCGAAAAACTGTTTTTT
CDR3: CASSETGTGAEKLFF

V: TRBV5-1
D: .
size: .
J: TRBJ2-7
DNA: TGCGCCAGCAGCTTGGACCGGGATCGGCAGTACTTC
CDR3: CASSLDRDRQYF

V: TRBV29-1
D: .
size: few
J: TRBJ1-1
DNA: TGCAGCGGGCAATCGGGCACTGAAGCTTTCTTT
CDR3: CSGQSGTEAFF

V: TRBV4-2
D: .
size: .
J: TRBJ1-4
DNA: TGTGCCAGCAGCCCGGGGGAGATTCTGTTTTTT
CDR3: CASSPGEILFF

V: TRBV20-1
D: .
size: few
J: TRBJ2-1
DNA: TGCAGTGCTAGCCTCGGAGGGAGTTACAATGAGCAGTTCTTC
CDR3: CSASLGGSYNEQFF

V: TRBV12-3/TRBV12-4
D: .
size: few
J: TRBJ1-1
DNA: TGTGCCAGCACCCCCGACCTGGGGTACGACACTGAAGCTTTCTTT
CDR3: CASTPDLGYDTEAFF

V: TRBV10-3
D: .
size: .
J: TRBJ2-1
DNA: TGTGCCACCGGGGACTCCGCCGTAAATGAGCAGTTCTTC
CDR3: CATGDSAVNEQFF

V: TRBV12-3/TRBV12-4
D: .
size: .
J: TRBJ2-5
DNA: TGTGCCAGCAGTTTAGATGGTAGCGGAGAGACCCAGTACTTC
CDR3: CASSLDGSGETQYF

V: TRBV29-1
D: .
size: .
J: TRBJ2-1
DNA: TGCAGCGTTGAAGGGCTAGGCAATGAGCAGTTCTTC
CDR3: CSVEGLGNEQFF

V: TRBV10-3
D: TRBD1
size: many
J: TRBJ1-5
DNA: TGTGCCATCAGTGGCGGGACAGGGGGGGGTCAGCCCCAGCATTTT
CDR3: CAISGGTGGGQPQHF

V: TRBV27
D: TRBD2
size: few
J: TRBJ2-1
DNA: TGTGCCAGCAGTTTATCGCGGGAGGGTGAGCAGTTCTTC
CDR3: CASSLSREGEQFF

V: TRBV11-2
D: TRBD1
size: .
J: TRBJ1-5
DNA: TGTGCCAGCAGCTTAGGGGACAGCTTCAATCAGCCCCAGCATTTT
CDR3: CASSLGDSFNQPQHF

V: TRBV6-4
D: TRBD2
size: .
J: TRBJ2-3
DNA: TGTGCCAGCAGTGACTCGGGACTAGCGGGGGCCAACACAGATACGCAGTATTTT
CDR3: CASSDSGLAGANTDTQYF

V: TRBV12-3/TRBV12-4
D: .
size: many
J: TRBJ2-5
DNA: TGTGCCAGCAGCCCCTCGGCTGCCCAAGAGACCCAGTACTTC
CDR3: CASSPSAAQETQYF

V: TRBV19
D: .
size: .
J: TRBJ2-1
DNA: TGTGCCAGTAGAGTCGACTACAATGAGCAGTTCTTC
CDR3: CASRVDYNEQFF

V: TRBV5-5
D: .
size: few
J: TRBJ1-1
DNA: TGTGCCAGCAGCGCCGCTTGGACAGCTAACACTGAAGCTTTCTTT
CDR3: CASSAAWTANTEAFF

V: TRBV6-1
D: .
size: few
J: TRBJ2-7
DNA: TGTGCCAGCAGCCCATCGAGGGTCGGCGCCGAGCAGTACTTC
CDR3: CASSPSRVGAEQYF

V: TRBV20-1
D: .
size: .
J: TRBJ1-2
DNA: TGCAGTGCGCCGACCAGAGAGCTCTGGGGCTATGGCTACACCTTC
CDR3: CSAPTRELWGYGYTF

V: TRBV12-3/TRBV12-4
D: .
size: few
J: TRBJ2-1
DNA: TGTGCCAGCAGTTACGGTTCCCTTGACTCCTACAATGAGCAGTTCTTC
CDR3: CASSYGSLDSYNEQFF

V: TRBV20-1
D: .
size: .
J: TRBJ1-6
DNA: TGCAGTGCTAGAGAAGGCAGAGGGGGTAGTTCACCCCTCCACTTT
CDR3: CSAREGRGGSSPLHF